This T cell receptor beta chain was captured by sequencing in a study of neurological immune-mediated disorders (dated by TCRdb to between 2019 and 2020). With regard to the full study: Among the approximately 34 multiple sclerosis patients, relapsing-remitting MS accounted for around 30 and secondary progressive MS accounted for 3. Peripheral blood TCR-beta repertoires from patients with HTLV-I-associated myelopathy (HAM/TSP), patients with multiple sclerosis, and healthy controls were compared in the study using UMI-based sequencing. Longitudinal samples, technical triplicates and paired sorted CD4+ and CD8+ T-cell subsets, alongside PBMC samples, were included among the approximately 110 TCR-beta libraries. The cohort included about 66 subjects: roughly 15 with HAM/TSP, some 34 with multiple sclerosis, and some 20 healthy controls.

To synthesize cDNA, template-switch 5'RACE was performed with a primer carrying a 10-nucleotide random unique molecular identifier so that each TCR transcript was tagged. Each sequencing run produced over 180 million TCR-beta sequences covering 15-18 subjects. Total RNA was extracted with the RNeasy kit. Using the KAPA Real-time Library Amplification kit, TCR-beta VDJ regions were amplified with primers for the TCR constant region and the 5'RACE anchor. Sample indexes and Illumina adaptors were added in a first PCR, and a second PCR then increased library yield. After Ampure bead purification, the TCR product of roughly 650 bp was size-selected on a 2% E-gel SizeSelection system. Before pooling, library quality was checked on a Bioanalyzer, concentration was measured with Qubit, and libraries were quantified with the Kapa Library Quantification kit. Libraries were sequenced paired-end 2 x 150 bp on an Illumina HiSeq 2500. To increase sequence diversity, about 25-31% phiX was spiked into each library pool. The authors' pipeline ran thus. Quality-filtered reads were processed with the UMI-based MiGEC pipeline, and over 90% of raw TCR sequences were removed by the MiGEC pipeline during error correction. VDJ genes were aligned to IMGT germline references, and clonotypes were defined by unique CDR3 amino acid sequence plus V-J genes. Clonal expansion, Shannon diversity and CDR3 relatedness (CalcPairwiseDistances, ClusterSamples) were evaluated with VDJtools, and phylogenetic trees were built with CLCbio workbench. Clones with at least 8 unique UMIs were defined as expanded, with this threshold being based on coefficient-of-variation modelling across technical triplicates. Using fastp trimming at Q25 and MiXCR clonotype assembly, TCRdb reanalyzed the public sequencing data and kept in-frame beta chains. When rows share a CDR3 protein, they turn into one entry using the most common DNA and genes. The V and J calls reflect TCRdb's pipeline rather than the authors' work. In this sample the table shows under 80,000 distinct CDR3 sequences, 3.9% of which occur a single time. Jointly, the top ten make up 1% to 1.5% of the sample.

Unsorted PBMC libraries were generated from 2 million PBMCs stored in RNAlater at -80 °C until RNA extraction. Multiple sclerosis patients were enrolled in a US clinical protocol under which disease progression was evaluated by magnetic resonance imaging. PBMCs were separated from peripheral blood using Ficoll-Hypaque density gradient centrifugation and then cryopreserved in liquid nitrogen. Taken from cysteine to phenylalanine, the CDR3 has 15 residues. Left in the record is the CDR3 DNA by itself, 45 bases read in frame from the first base. From V the trimming removes 4 bases and from J it removes 5 bases, while the gene matches leave 7 bases of the junction unaccounted for. Based on the germline V gene, the CDR1 and CDR2 sequences are SGHRS and YFSETQ. This clonotype appeared many times. Which antigen it targets is not known. No quality values exist for individual bases; no much larger clone is one base distant.

What the study reported, not specific to this receptor: No association of the MS cluster with clinical or MRI features was observed, and the need for larger cohorts was stated by the authors. Across subjects, expanded clones never shared an identical CDR3 amino acid sequence, which suggests that the TCR-beta repertoires in every group were private. TCR clonal expansion was highest in HAM/TSP patients and lowest in MS patients, with MS patients falling below even healthy controls. In a phylogenetic analysis, the repertoires of 18 out of 34 MS patients fell into a single cluster of related CDR3 sequences, pointing to a possible signature at the repertoire level.

The chain joins TRBV5-1 to TRBJ2-5; TRBD2 lines up with 11 middle nucleotides. The TCR comes from a man aged 25 to 45 with multiple sclerosis. The sample was PBMCs. The DNA sequence is TGCGCCAGCAGCCAAGGGACTAGCGGCTGGGAGACCCAGTACTTC. This translates into CASSQGTSGWETQYF.